Listed here is a single TCR beta chain. The sample originates from a study of shared T cell receptors in the human thymus. Looked up from germline, CDR1 is LNHDA and CDR2 is SQIVND (reference sequence). This CDR3 is built from 13 residues. Unmatched junction bases numbered 5, after V lost 6 bases and J lost 6 bases. The protocol was immunoSEQ multiplex PCR, while the TCRdb copy is restricted to in-frame clones and leaves out a portion. The sample holds 650,000 to 950,000 clones; 80% to 90% are singletons and the top ten take about 0.0098%. This same sample was also part of a study on human thymus T cells. This second study notes: During corrective heart surgery, resections were taken, and the thymus tissue came from them.

Sequenced input: thymocytes. The rearrangement joins TRBV19 to TRBJ1-2; TRBD1 matches at 9 bases. This TCR was sampled from a girl less than two years old with a congenital heart defect. Here the CDR3 reads CASRLNRGHGYTF. In nucleotides, the CDR3 is TGTGCCAGTAGGCTCAACAGGGGGCATGGCTACACCTTC. The full variable domain, completed using reference TRBV19 and TRBJ1-2, is DGGITQSPKYLFRKEGQNVTLSCEQNLNHDAMYWYRQDPGQGLRLIYYSQIVNDFQKGDIAEGYSVSREKKESFPLTVTSAQKNPTAFYLCASRLNRGHGYTFGSGTRLTVV.